The 28 T cell receptor beta chains below all came from one sample that was sequenced in a study of blood T cells in healthy people across ages (dated by TCRdb to 2015 to 2017). The library was built by means of 5' RACE. Sequencing was performed on an Illumina HiSeq 2500. The second PCR ran for about 6 to 12 cycles and used a J-beta primer mix along with a sample-barcoded 5' primer. Through fastp at Q25 and MiXCR, TCRdb rebuilt clones from the public reads, retaining in-frame beta chains. Rows merge per CDR3 protein into single entries with the most common DNA and genes. This sample comprises approximately 850,000 distinct CDR3 sequences, nearly 60% of them detected only once. The top ten hold around 22% of the sample. The sample was blood. These receptors all stem from a man aged 25-45 years in good health.

This clonotype was counted only a few times. The chain joins TRBV27 to TRBJ2-1, with 8 bases identical to TRBD2. With V trimmed by 2 bases and J by 7 bases, 13 bases remained unmatched. There are 17 residues in the CDR3. CDR1 and CDR2 (germline): MNHEY, SMNVEV (reference sequence). The CDR3: CASSLPNLAGALNEQFF. In DNA, the CDR3 is TGTGCCAGCAGTTTACCAAACCTAGCGGGCGCCTTAAATGAGCAGTTCTTC.

The chain couples TRBV10-3 to TRBJ1-2; 8 bases align to TRBD1. The CDR3 is 13 residues long. Germline trimming cut 6 bases from V and 4 bases from J; bases unmatched to any gene: 4. Germline V gene lookup returns CDR1 ENHRY and CDR2 SYGVKD. This CDR3 is CAISGDRGYGYTF. For the CDR3, the DNA is TGTGCCATCAGCGGCGACAGGGGCTATGGCTACACCTTC.

The table lists this clonotype with a few counts. The rearrangement uses TRBV29-1 and TRBJ2-7; 7 bases align to TRBD2. With 6 bases clipped from V and 7 bases from J, the junction kept 9 bases outside the gene matches. The CDR3 consists of 12 residues. The germline CDR1 and CDR2 sequences are SQVTM and ANQGSEA. The CDR3 protein is CSVDSGGREQYF. Written as DNA, the CDR3 is TGCAGCGTCGATTCGGGGGGACGGGAGCAGTACTTC.

The chain employs TRBV10-1 and TRBJ2-1; TRBD2 is a possible D gene (6 bases). Germline V gene lookup returns CDR1 WNHNN and CDR2 SYGVQD (reference sequence). Deletions cut 4 bases from V and 9 bases from J, with 16 bases between. This CDR3 contains 14 residues. The CDR3 bases are TGCGCCAGCAGTGGGGGCCTAGCCGGGGGTGAGCAGTTCTTC. This gives the protein CASSGGLAGGEQFF.

The gene calls are TRBV28 and TRBJ2-7; TRBD2 is a possible D gene (5 bases). The J call is doubtful: the DNA matches TRBJ2-4 better. This CDR3 is built from 17 residues. Germline-derived CDR1 and CDR2 are MDHEN and SYDVKM. The CDR3 DNA reads as TGTGCCAGCAGCTCCCCCCGGGATCTAGGCAGGCCAAACATTCAGTACTTC. Encoded protein: CASSSPRDLGRPNIQYF.

V usage is TRBV20-1 and J usage is TRBJ2-3, with a weak D call TRBD2 (7 bases). The germline V gene has CDR1 DFQATT and CDR2 SNEGSKA (reference sequence). The V end was cut by 7 bases, the J end by 4 bases, with 18 bases between. This CDR3 has 14 residues. CDR3 residues: CSVRGAGAPDTQYF. CDR3 DNA sequence: TGCAGTGTACGGGGGGCGGGGGCCCCAGATACGCAGTATTTT.

V and J are TRBV20-1 and TRBJ2-3; maybe TRBD2 (6 bases). V lost 3 bases to trimming and J lost 4 bases, with 8 bases between them. The CDR3 runs to 12 residues. CDR1 DFQATT and CDR2 SNEGSKA come from the germline V gene (reference sequence). The DNA of the CDR3 is TGCAGTGCTAGCGGGAGAGCAGATACGCAGTATTTT. Protein: CSASGRADTQYF.

The rearrangement uses TRBV3-1 and TRBJ2-1; D remains ambiguous. CDR3 length equals 12 residues. The germline V and J ends were trimmed by 2 bases and 10 bases, with 9 bases remaining between them. CDR1 LGHDT and CDR2 YNNKEL come from the germline V gene (reference sequence). The CDR3 coding sequence is TGTGCCAGCAGCCAATTCTCCTACGAGCAGTTCTTC. Amino acids: CASSQFSYEQFF.

This chain connects TRBV29-1 to TRBJ1-2; no firm D call. This CDR3 spans 17 amino acids. Trimming stripped 0 bases from V and 0 bases from J, with 17 bases between. In germline, CDR1 is SQVTM, CDR2 ANQGSEA. The CDR3 protein is CSVEDRREGRTNYGYTF. CDR3 in DNA: TGCAGCGTTGAAGACCGGAGGGAAGGGAGAACTAACTATGGCTACACCTTC.

This clonotype was recorded a few times. This chain joins TRBV29-1 and TRBJ1-1; the D is unclear. V was pared by 7 bases and J by 3 bases, with 9 bases between. Germline V gives CDR1 SQVTM, CDR2 ANQGSEA. CDR3 length equals 11 residues. The CDR3 DNA reads TGCAGCGGTTTCACTTACACTGAAGCTTTCTTT. The encoded protein is CSGFTYTEAFF.

Written as DNA, the CDR3 is TGTGCCAGCAGTTGCTTGCGTACCGGGGAGCTGTTTTTT. This sequence encodes CASSCLRTGELFF. The chain joins TRBV9 to TRBJ2-2, with D hard to call. The CDR3 consists of 13 residues. The V end was cut by 5 bases, the J end by 5 bases, with 10 bases between. Germline V gene data show CDR1 as SGDLS and CDR2 as YYNGEE.

This chain joins TRBV28 and TRBJ2-1; tentative D call: TRBD2 (6 bases). Germline CDR1 reads MDHEN; CDR2 reads SYDVKM. The CDR3 extends over 15 amino acids. Trimming shortened V by 5 bases and J by 5 bases, and 16 bases separated the two germline ends. The CDR3 loop is CASSPLGRLDNEQFF. CDR3 DNA sequence: TGTGCCAGCAGTCCCCTGGGGAGGTTGGACAATGAGCAGTTCTTC.

This chain uses TRBV28 with TRBJ2-7; 7 bases match TRBD2. With 7 bases clipped from V and 2 bases from J, the junction kept 11 bases outside the gene matches. This CDR3 spans 15 amino acids. Germline lookup yields CDR1 MDHEN and CDR2 SYDVKM. CDR3 DNA: TGTGCCAGCACGGTCGTGGCGGGAGATACCTACGAGCAGTACTTC. This sequence encodes CASTVVAGDTYEQYF.

The chain has TRBV20-1 and TRBJ2-5, with 7 bases identical to TRBD1. Germline V gene lookup returns CDR1 DFQATT and CDR2 SNEGSKA (reference sequence). The CDR3 is made up of 14 amino acids. V shed 5 bases, J shed 5 bases, and the junction held 11 bases outside the gene matches. The CDR3 DNA follows: TGCAGTGCTTCTGGGACAGCACCCCGGGAGACCCAGTACTTC. Protein: CSASGTAPRETQYF.

The table lists this clonotype with a count of one. The CDR3 here is CSAQRGGSTSNQPQHF. The CDR3 region has the DNA TGCAGTGCGCAAAGGGGGGGGTCCACAAGCAATCAGCCCCAGCATTTT. The rearrangement links TRBV20-1 to TRBJ1-5, with a weak D call TRBD1 (6 bases). Trimming removed 6 bases at V and 1 base at J, with 19 bases between. In germline, CDR1 is DFQATT, CDR2 SNEGSKA (reference sequence). The CDR3 spans 16 residues.

The chain links TRBV6-4 to TRBJ2-1, with D maybe TRBD1 (5 bases). V dropped 6 bases and J dropped 7 bases, with 7 bases sitting between them. Germline V gives CDR1 MRHNA, CDR2 SNTAGT. This CDR3 contains 11 residues. This CDR3 is CASRRGNEQFF. In nucleotides, the CDR3 is TGTGCCAGCAGAAGGGGAAATGAGCAGTTCTTC.

For this clonotype: An end of the junction does not agree with germline; a read error may underlie this. The rearrangement joins TRBV7-9 to TRBJ2-4; 7 nucleotides match TRBD1. TRBJ2-7 explains the end of the DNA better; the J call may be wrong. Germline assignment: CDR1 SEHNR and CDR2 FQNEAQ (reference sequence). The CDR3 is 15 residues long. This CDR3 is CASSPRQGLGYEQYF. CDR3 nucleotides: TGCGCCAGCAGCCCGCGACAGGGATTGGGCTACGAGCAGTACTTC.

The chain combines TRBV20-1 with TRBJ1-5, with TRBD1 identical over 10 bases. This CDR3 is built from 15 residues. Germline V gene data show CDR1 as DFQATT and CDR2 as SNEGSKA (reference sequence). The junction had 7 bases not matched to a gene; V was cut back by 6 bases and J by 2 bases. The CDR3 here is CSAQTGGGGNQPQHF. The CDR3 nucleotides are TGCAGTGCCCAGACAGGGGGCGGCGGCAATCAGCCCCAGCATTTT.

The sample holds many counts of this clonotype. This chain links TRBV20-1 with TRBJ2-5; possibly TRBD2 for D (5 bases). Deletions cut 6 bases from V and 2 bases from J, with 19 bases between. CDR1 DFQATT and CDR2 SNEGSKA come from the germline V gene (reference sequence). The CDR3 sequence is 15 residues long. The CDR3 region has the DNA TGCAGTGCCGACGGCGTGGAGGCGGATCAAGAGACCCAGTACTTC. It specifies CSADGVEADQETQYF.

The rearrangement joins TRBV20-1 to TRBJ1-2, with TRBD1 matching over 7 bases. Per the germline V gene, CDR1 is DFQATT and CDR2 is SNEGSKA (reference sequence). CDR3 length: 13 amino acids. V lost 5 bases, J lost 8 bases, and 11 bases stayed unmatched. CDR3 DNA sequence: TGCAGTGCTCCTCGGACAGGCCTTTCCGGCTACACCTTC. Protein: CSAPRTGLSGYTF.

The rearrangement joins TRBV6-6 to TRBJ2-7; 7 nucleotides match TRBD1. This CDR3 is built from 13 residues. Trimming removed 8 bases from V and 2 bases from J; junction bases left unmatched: 6. CDR1 is MNHNY and CDR2 is SVGAGI in the germline V gene (reference sequence). CDR3 in amino acids: CASCRQGPYEQYF. DNA of the CDR3: TGTGCCAGCTGCAGACAGGGACCCTACGAGCAGTACTTC.

The chain employs TRBV7-2 and TRBJ2-5, with TRBD1 matching over 7 bases. V shed 8 bases and J 5 bases; nucleotides not matched to a gene: 14. There are 15 residues in the CDR3. The germline V gene encodes CDR1 SGHTA and CDR2 FQGNSA. DNA for the CDR3: TGTGCCAGCCGGCCCCGGACAGGCTTTATGGAGACCCAGTACTTC. Its protein product is CASRPRTGFMETQYF.

The chain recombines TRBV6-2 or TRBV6-3 with TRBJ2-7; maybe TRBD2 (6 bases). The germline V gene encodes CDR1 MNHEY and CDR2 SVGEGT. The CDR3 is 17 residues long. The germline V and J ends were trimmed by 5 bases and 0 bases, with 20 bases remaining between them. The CDR3, as DNA: TGTGCCAGCAGTCCCCTCGGGACTCCTGAGAGCTCCTACGAGCAGTACTTC. This translates into CASSPLGTPESSYEQYF.

The chain has TRBV7-2 and TRBJ2-1, with D maybe TRBD2 (7 bases). The CDR3 is 16 amino acids. The germline V and J ends were trimmed by 5 bases and 3 bases, with 17 bases remaining between them. Germline-derived CDR1 and CDR2 are SGHTA and FQGNSA. The CDR3 DNA sequence: TGTGCCAGCAGCCCTTCGAGGGGGGGCATCTACAATGAGCAGTTCTTC. Translating gives CASSPSRGGIYNEQFF.

The chain is built from TRBV28 and TRBJ2-1; TRBD2 is a possible D gene (6 bases). Trimming left V 2 bases short and J 9 bases short, with 14 bases between. Germline V CDR1 and CDR2: MDHEN, SYDVKM. The CDR3 is made up of 14 amino acids. Written as DNA, the CDR3 is TGTGCCAGCAGTTTAGGAACTAGCCTGCCTGAGCAGTTCTTC. It codes for CASSLGTSLPEQFF.

This clonotype was seen a handful of times. This sequence joins TRBV29-1 and TRBJ2-1; no clear D. The V gene lost 4 bases and the J gene lost 8 bases, with 6 bases spanning the gap. Per the germline V gene, CDR1 is SQVTM and CDR2 is ANQGSEA. CDR3 length: 10 amino acids. CDR3 residues: CSVGTYEQFF. CDR3 sequence (DNA): TGCAGCGTTGGGACGTATGAGCAGTTCTTC.

This clonotype has only a few counts. This chain joins TRBV3-1 and TRBJ2-7, with D possibly being TRBD1 or TRBD2 (5 bases each). The CDR3 consists of 13 residues. With 5 bases removed from V and 5 bases from J, the gap between germline ends came to 13 bases. Per germline, CDR1 LGHDT and CDR2 YNNKEL (reference sequence). CDR3 sequence: CASSRDQPHEQYF. DNA for the CDR3: TGTGCCAGCAGCAGGGACCAACCCCACGAGCAGTACTTC.

This clonotype came up a few times. The chain combines TRBV29-1 with TRBJ1-2, with D perhaps matching TRBD1 (5 bases). Germline assignment: CDR1 SQVTM and CDR2 ANQGSEA. The CDR3 has 15 residues. Trimming stripped 3 bases from V and 0 bases from J, with 14 bases between. The CDR3 coding sequence is TGCAGCGTTGAGGGACGTCTCCCTACTAACTATGGCTACACCTTC. Translated: CSVEGRLPTNYGYTF.